What follows are 13 T cell receptor beta chains derived from one specimen sequenced in a study of Graves' ophthalmopathy and Graves' hyperthyroidism. RNA transcripts were the template, and TCR beta CDR3 regions were amplified from them. RT-PCR was first run with HTBI primers, then multiplex PCR in a second round. Via MiXCR, TCRdb re-called the multiplex PCR reads, giving one row per CDR3 protein. The data contain about 620,000 distinct CDR3 sequences, 22% of them singletons. Sequencing was carried out using peripheral blood. Receptors were obtained from a woman aged 18-29 years with stable Graves' hyperthyroidism. Some clones in this sample may be carry-over from other donors' samples.

This clonotype has ten or more counts. The gene calls are TRBV2 and TRBJ1-2; tentative D call: TRBD1 (5 bases). V was pared by 1 base and J by 3 bases, with 9 bases between. Per the germline V gene, CDR1 is SNHLY and CDR2 is FYNNEI. The CDR3 runs 14 residues. CDR3: CASSEDGTDYGYTF. DNA of the CDR3: TGTGCCAGCAGTGAAGATGGGACGGACTATGGCTACACCTTC.

This clonotype was found many times. This rearrangement joins TRBV12-3 or TRBV12-4 to TRBJ2-7; weak D call: TRBD2 (6 bases). Trimming cost V 8 bases and J 1 base, with 6 bases left between them. The CDR3 totals 11 residues. DNA for the CDR3: TGTGCCAGCGCGGGGTCCTACGAGCAGTACTTC. Translating gives CASAGSYEQYF.

This clonotype was observed at least ten times. The chain has TRBV30 and TRBJ1-5; D uncertain. This CDR3 contains 13 residues. Trimming shortened V by 0 bases and J by 5 bases, and 8 bases separated the two germline ends. Germline-derived CDR1 and CDR2 are GTSNPN and SVGIG (reference sequence). The CDR3 DNA is TGTGCCTGGAGTGTACGCGGGGATCAGCCCCAGCATTTT. It codes for CAWSVRGDQPQHF.

This clonotype was observed at least ten times. The J gene is TRBJ1-5, the V gene TRBV19; 8 bases fit TRBD1. CDR1 and CDR2 from the germline V gene are LNHDA and SQIVND (reference sequence). The junction had 6 bases not matched to a gene; V was cut back by 4 bases and J by 7 bases. The CDR3 covers 14 residues. CDR3 protein: CASSTTGVEQPQHF. DNA of the CDR3: TGTGCCAGTAGTACGACAGGGGTTGAACAGCCCCAGCATTTT.

This clonotype was found many times. This rearrangement joins TRBV11-2 to TRBJ2-7; D may correspond to TRBD1 or TRBD2 (5 bases each). The CDR3 has 16 residues. V was pared by 5 bases and J by 0 bases, with 17 bases between. Germline V gene lookup returns CDR1 SGHAT and CDR2 FQNNGV. CDR3 nucleotides: TGTGCCAGCAGCCCACCTCGGGGCCTCAGCTCCTACGAGCAGTACTTC. It translates to CASSPPRGLSSYEQYF.

This clonotype was counted many times. The V and J genes are TRBV7-9 and TRBJ2-2, with D possibly TRBD2 on 6 matching bases. Between the trimmed V and J ends, which lost 5 bases and 1 base, there was a span of 11 bases. CDR3 length: 15 amino acids. From germline, CDR1 is SEHNR and CDR2 FQNEAQ (reference sequence). This CDR3 is CASSPWGENTGELFF. In nucleotides, the CDR3 is TGTGCCAGCAGCCCCTGGGGGGAGAACACCGGGGAGCTGTTTTTT.

This clonotype was seen ten or more times. The chain links TRBV2 to TRBJ2-2; possibly TRBD1 for D (5 bases). Germline assignment: CDR1 SNHLY and CDR2 FYNNEI. The CDR3 contains 13 residues. V lost 7 bases and J lost 5, with 11 bases in between. CDR3 residues: CASIKGLTGELFF. The CDR3 DNA sequence: TGTGCCAGCATTAAGGGGCTGACCGGGGAGCTGTTTTTT.

The chain combines TRBV14 with TRBJ1-1; D is unclear. V shed 4 bases and J shed 5 bases, with 14 bases lying between them. Germline V gene lookup returns CDR1 SGHDN and CDR2 FVKESK. The CDR3 contains 14 residues. In DNA form, the CDR3 reads TGTGCCAGCAGCCGCGTCCGTGGAACGACTGAAGCTTTCTTT. It specifies CASSRVRGTTEAFF.

This clonotype was counted a few times. The genes are TRBV19 and TRBJ2-7, with a possible D match to TRBD2 (5 bases). The germline V gene encodes CDR1 LNHDA and CDR2 SQIVND (reference sequence). CDR3 length: 14 amino acids. V dropped 3 bases and J dropped 0 bases, with 9 bases sitting between them. The CDR3 spells CASSITLASYEQYF. DNA of the CDR3: TGTGCCAGTAGTATCACTCTAGCCTCCTACGAGCAGTACTTC. Using reference TRBV19 and TRBJ2-7 for the parts outside the CDR3, the full variable domain is DGGITQSPKYLFRKEGQNVTLSCEQNLNHDAMYWYRQDPGQGLRLIYYSQIVNDFQKGDIAEGYSVSREKKESFPLTVTSAQKNPTAFYLCASSITLASYEQYFGPGTRLTVT.

This clonotype appeared many times. The rearrangement joins TRBV5-1 to TRBJ1-1; D gene ambiguous. V was clipped by 0 bases and J by 3 bases, with 9 bases between them. This CDR3 has 14 residues. Germline CDR1 is SGHRS and CDR2 is YFSETQ. CDR3 nucleotide sequence: TGCGCCAGCAGCTTGGAGGGTCAGCACACTGAAGCTTTCTTT. Its translation: CASSLEGQHTEAFF.

The chain couples TRBV11-2 to TRBJ2-7; 8 positions agree with TRBD2. This CDR3 region has 16 residues. The V and J ends lost 3 bases and 4 bases, in that order; junction bases with no gene match: 11. Germline V gives CDR1 SGHAT, CDR2 FQNNGV. The CDR3, as DNA: TGTGCCAGCAGCTTCCGGGGGGGCGGAATGCGGTACGAGCAGTACTTC. Translation gives CASSFRGGGMRYEQYF. The variable domain in full, completed from reference TRBV11-2 and TRBJ2-7, reads EAGVAQSPRYKIIEKRQSVAFWCNPISGHATLYWYQQILGQGPKLLIQFQNNGVVDDSQLPKDRFSAERLKGVDSTLKIQPAKLEDSAVYLCASSFRGGGMRYEQYFGPGTRLTVT.

This clonotype was counted at least ten times. This rearrangement joins TRBV28 to TRBJ2-7; D is uncertain. There are 14 residues in the CDR3. Deletions cut 7 bases from V and 2 bases from J, with 15 bases between. Germline CDR1 MDHEN, CDR2 SYDVKM. CDR3 loop: CASTLDGNPYEQYF. Here the CDR3 DNA reads TGTGCCAGCACCCTAGACGGAAACCCCTACGAGCAGTACTTC.

The chain combines TRBV25-1 with TRBJ2-2; D unclear. Germline CDR1 and CDR2: MGHDK and SYGVNS. The V gene lost 1 base and the J gene lost 2 bases, with 8 bases spanning the gap. This CDR3 spans 15 amino acids. CDR3 sequence reads: CASSEWNTNTGELFF. CDR3 nucleotides: TGTGCCAGCAGTGAATGGAACACCAACACCGGGGAGCTGTTTTTT.